This TCR beta chain is drawn from a study of T cell changes during pregnancy in multiple sclerosis. TCRdb keeps only in-frame clones here, not all; method: immunoSEQ multiplex PCR. The sample has 75,000 to 95,000 clones, roughly 93% seen once; the top ten hold approximately 2.5%. Trimming cost V 4 bases and J 4 bases; bases outside gene matches: 12. The CDR3 has 17 amino acids. CDR1 and CDR2 (germline): SGHDN, FVKESK. The source was peripheral blood, collected in the second trimester of pregnancy. This receptor was identified in a female donor with multiple sclerosis, enrolled in a pregnancy study. The chain carries TRBV14 and TRBJ2-2, with TRBD2 matching 7 bases. This CDR3 reads CASSRLKSGTSTGELFF. The CDR3 DNA is TGTGCCAGCAGCCGACTAAAGAGCGGGACGAGCACCGGGGAGCTGTTTTTT.